Included here is one TCR beta chain sequence, with context. Its cognate antigen is unknown. The record originates from a study of a mutant IDH1 vaccine in newly diagnosed glioma. Sequencing was performed with immunoSEQ multiplex PCR; in TCRdb, only in-frame clones are kept and a portion is missing. The sample comprises roughly 15,000 clones, approximately 90% of which are singletons, and roughly 10% rests with the top ten. Study findings and constraints: A vaccine-induced immune response developed in around 92% of the patients.

CDR1 is ENHRY and CDR2 is SYGVKD in the germline V gene. The CDR3 is 12 amino acids. V dropped 11 bases and J dropped 4 bases, with 13 bases sitting between them. Time point described: baseline, week 1 (first vaccination visit). The sample's treatment: pre-vaccination baseline after standard-of-care therapy. This receptor was identified in a woman aged 40 to 50 with glioma. Some clones in this sample may be carry-over from other donors' samples. The chain uses TRBV10-3 and TRBJ2-3, with no clear D. The sequences come from PBMCs, collected from a glioma patient treated with radiotherapy, temozolomide or both. CDR3 sequence: CASSPNADTQYF. The CDR3 nucleotides read TGTGCCTCCTCCCCGAACGCAGATACGCAGTATTTT.